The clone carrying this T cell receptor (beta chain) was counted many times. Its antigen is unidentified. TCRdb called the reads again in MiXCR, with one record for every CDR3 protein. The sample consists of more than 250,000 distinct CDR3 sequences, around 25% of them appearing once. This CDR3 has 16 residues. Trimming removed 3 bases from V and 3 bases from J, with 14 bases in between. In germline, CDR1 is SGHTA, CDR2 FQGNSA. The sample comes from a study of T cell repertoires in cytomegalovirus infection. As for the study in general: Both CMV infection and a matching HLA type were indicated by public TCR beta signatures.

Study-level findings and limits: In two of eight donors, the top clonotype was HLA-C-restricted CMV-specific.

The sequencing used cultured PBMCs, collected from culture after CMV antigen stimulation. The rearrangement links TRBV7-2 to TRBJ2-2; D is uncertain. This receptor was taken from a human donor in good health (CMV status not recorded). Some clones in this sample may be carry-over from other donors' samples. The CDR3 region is CASSFKNSRYTGELFF. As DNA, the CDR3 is TGTGCCAGCAGCTTCAAGAATAGTCGGTACACCGGGGAGCTGTTTTTT.